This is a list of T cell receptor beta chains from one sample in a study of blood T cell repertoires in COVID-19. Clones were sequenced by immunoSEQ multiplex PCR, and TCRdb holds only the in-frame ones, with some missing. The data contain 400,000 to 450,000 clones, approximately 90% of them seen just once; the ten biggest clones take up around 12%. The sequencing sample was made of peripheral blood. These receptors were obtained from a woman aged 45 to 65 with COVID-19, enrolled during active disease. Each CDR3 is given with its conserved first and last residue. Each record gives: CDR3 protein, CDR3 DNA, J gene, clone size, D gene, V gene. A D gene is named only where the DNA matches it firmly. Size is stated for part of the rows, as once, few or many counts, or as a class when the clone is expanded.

CASSPVTSVYEQYF,TGTGCCAGCAGCCCTGTGACTAGCGTCTACGAGCAGTACTTC,TRBJ2-7,NA,TRBD2,TRBV5-6
CASSNDRWAF,TGTGCCAGCAGCAATGACAGGTGGGCCTTC,TRBJ1-2,NA,NA,TRBV21-1
CASGLGAQDNSPLHF,TGTGCCAGCGGGCTGGGGGCGCAGGATAATTCACCCCTCCACTTT,TRBJ1-6,NA,NA,TRBV6-6
CASSPTGTGVTEAFF,TGTGCCAGCAGCCCAACCGGGACAGGGGTGACTGAAGCTTTCTTT,TRBJ1-1,NA,TRBD1,TRBV7-8
CAISGGQNEKLFF,TGTGCCATCAGTGGGGGACAGAATGAAAAACTGTTTTTT,TRBJ1-4,NA,TRBD1,TRBV10-3
CASSLLRGASGANVLTF,TGTGCCAGCAGCCTCCTGCGGGGGGCCTCTGGGGCCAACGTCCTGACTTTC,TRBJ2-6,NA,TRBD2,TRBV3-1/TRBV3-2
CSVEWAGDGYTF,TGCAGCGTTGAGTGGGCAGGGGATGGCTACACCTTC,TRBJ1-2,NA,NA,TRBV29-1
CATLRGSNQPQHF,TGTGCCACCCTCAGGGGTAGCAATCAGCCCCAGCATTTT,TRBJ1-5,NA,NA,TRBV6-5
CAWRLGGGDEKLFF,TGTGCCTGGAGACTCGGGGGTGGTGATGAAAAACTGTTTTTT,TRBJ1-4,NA,NA,TRBV30
CASSPRTGFAGYTF,TGTGCCAGCAGTCCCCGTACAGGGTTCGCGGGCTACACCTTC,TRBJ1-2,NA,NA,TRBV6-5
CATSNLQGAEQYF,TGTGCCACCAGCAACCTACAGGGAGCCGAGCAGTACTTC,TRBJ2-7,NA,NA,TRBV15
CATSDPGGDTQYF,TGTGCCACCAGTGACCCCGGCGGGGATACGCAGTATTTT,TRBJ2-3,NA,NA,TRBV24-1
CASSPQTEAFF,TGTGCCAGCAGCCCACAGACTGAAGCTTTCTTT,TRBJ1-1,NA,NA,TRBV7-9
CASSLDAGVDGGWNGYTF,TGTGCCAGCAGCTTGGATGCGGGGGTTGATGGGGGTTGGAATGGCTACACCTTC,TRBJ1-2,NA,NA,TRBV5-4
CSGTVGAGELFF,TGCAGCGGGACAGTCGGCGCCGGGGAGCTGTTTTTT,TRBJ2-2,NA,NA,TRBV29-1
CASSYSSAPGEKLFF,TGTGCCAGCAGTTACTCGTCAGCCCCAGGTGAAAAACTGTTTTTT,TRBJ1-4,NA,NA,TRBV6-5
CASSLEGTANEKLFF,TGCGCCAGCAGCTTGGAAGGGACAGCTAATGAAAAACTGTTTTTT,TRBJ1-4,NA,TRBD1,TRBV5-1
CASSQGRDSYGYTF,TGTGCCAGTAGTCAGGGCCGGGACAGCTATGGCTACACCTTC,TRBJ1-2,NA,TRBD1,TRBV19
CASTSGGLGADTQYF,TGTGCCAGTACTAGCGGGGGCCTCGGGGCAGATACGCAGTATTTT,TRBJ2-3,NA,TRBD2,TRBV19
CASSPPRGRYNSPLHF,TGTGCCAGCAGCCCCCCAAGGGGGCGCTATAATTCACCCCTCCACTTT,TRBJ1-6,NA,TRBD1,TRBV5-8
CASSPPLSGSPLHF,TGTGCCAGCAGCCCGCCTCTGAGTGGTTCACCCCTCCACTTT,TRBJ1-6,NA,NA,TRBV28
CASSTSHRGLDTGELFF,TGTGCCAGTAGTACTTCACACAGGGGGCTGGACACCGGGGAGCTGTTTTTT,TRBJ2-2,once,TRBD1,TRBV19
CASSLAFTMVQETQYF,TGCGCCAGCAGCTTGGCCTTCACTATGGTACAAGAGACCCAGTACTTC,TRBJ2-5,NA,NA,TRBV5-1
CASSLNSGTEAFF,TGTGCCAGCAGCTTAAATTCCGGGACTGAAGCTTTCTTT,TRBJ1-1,NA,NA,TRBV7-3
CASRISEAETQYF,TGTGCCAGCAGGATCTCTGAAGCCGAGACCCAGTACTTC,TRBJ2-5,NA,NA,TRBV6-5
CASSTTTGGPGNTIYF,TGTGCCAGTAGTACCACTACAGGGGGACCCGGAAACACCATATATTTT,TRBJ1-3,once,TRBD1,TRBV19
CASSQTAAGGGTDTQYF,TGTGCCAGCAGCCAGACCGCAGCGGGGGGGGGCACAGATACGCAGTATTTT,TRBJ2-3,NA,TRBD2,TRBV7-9
CASSPSLGTNAYEQYF,TGTGCCAGCTCACCATCCCTTGGGACTAATGCCTACGAGCAGTACTTC,TRBJ2-7,NA,TRBD2,TRBV18
CASSPLGGEGANYGYTF,TGCGCCAGCAGCCCCTTGGGTGGAGAGGGAGCTAACTATGGCTACACCTTC,TRBJ1-2,NA,NA,TRBV5-1
CASSLVQVRFNSPLHF,TGCGCCAGCAGCTTGGTGCAGGTTAGGTTCAATTCACCCCTCCACTTT,TRBJ1-6,few,NA,TRBV5-1
CASRPLAGDTDTQYF,TGTGCCAGCAGACCACTAGCGGGGGACACAGATACGCAGTATTTT,TRBJ2-3,NA,TRBD2,TRBV5-4
CATSSRISGAFF,TGTGCCACCAGCAGCCGAATCTCGGGGGCTTTCTTT,TRBJ1-1,NA,NA,TRBV15
CASSPGRGLNTEAFF,TGTGCCAGCAGCCCTGGACGGGGTCTGAACACTGAAGCTTTCTTT,TRBJ1-1,few,NA,TRBV5-4
CASSQNRDRETEAFF,TGTGCCAGCAGCCAGAACCGGGACAGAGAGACTGAAGCTTTCTTT,TRBJ1-1,NA,TRBD1,TRBV14
CASSYDRNTEAFF,TGTGCCAGCAGCTATGACAGGAACACTGAAGCTTTCTTT,TRBJ1-1,NA,NA,TRBV5-6
CASSSQGRGDEQFF,TGCGCCAGCAGCTCACAGGGTCGGGGGGATGAGCAGTTCTTC,TRBJ2-1,NA,NA,TRBV5-1
CASSSLGVGSGEKLFF,TGTGCCAGCAGCTCATTAGGGGTCGGGAGTGGTGAAAAACTGTTTTTT,TRBJ1-4,NA,NA,TRBV7-8
CASSLLGTVNEKLFF,TGTGCCAGCAGCTTATTGGGGACAGTAAATGAAAAACTGTTTTTT,TRBJ1-4,NA,TRBD1,TRBV11-2
CATTGGNTIYF,TGTGCCACCACCGGGGGAAACACCATATATTTT,TRBJ1-3,NA,NA,TRBV6-6
CASSPGTAVLRQETQYF,TGTGCCAGTAGTCCCGGGACTGCGGTACTGAGGCAAGAGACCCAGTACTTC,TRBJ2-5,NA,NA,TRBV19
CASSGSVASQDTEAFF,TGTGCCAGCAGCGGTTCGGTGGCCAGCCAGGACACTGAAGCTTTCTTT,TRBJ1-1,NA,NA,TRBV2
CASSFRRTGIGSPLHF,TGTGCCAGCAGCTTCCGTCGGACAGGGATTGGGTCACCCCTCCACTTT,TRBJ1-6,NA,TRBD1,TRBV7-9
CASSLPSEGTEAFF,TGTGCCAGCAGCTTGCCATCGGAGGGCACTGAAGCTTTCTTT,TRBJ1-1,few,NA,TRBV5-6
CASSLGQGAIEQFF,TGTGCCAGCAGCCTCGGGCAGGGGGCGATCGAGCAGTTCTTC,TRBJ2-1,NA,TRBD1,TRBV13
CASSQETGREKLFF,TGCGCCAGCAGCCAGGAAACAGGTCGCGAAAAACTGTTTTTT,TRBJ1-4,NA,NA,TRBV4-1
CATSPGDTQYF,TGTGCCACGAGCCCAGGCGATACGCAGTATTTT,TRBJ2-3,NA,NA,TRBV24-1
CASRLQGADTQYF,TGTGCCAGCAGGTTACAGGGGGCGGATACGCAGTATTTT,TRBJ2-3,NA,TRBD1,TRBV13
CATISDSREQFF,TGTGCCACCATTTCGGACAGCCGCGAGCAGTTCTTC,TRBJ2-1,NA,NA,TRBV15
CASSLGRRYSNQPQHF,TGTGCCAGCAGTTTGGGAAGGAGGTATAGCAATCAGCCCCAGCATTTT,TRBJ1-5,NA,NA,TRBV28
CASSLEAGGPSTDTQYF,TGTGCCAGCAGCTTAGAAGCGGGGGGTCCTAGCACAGATACGCAGTATTTT,TRBJ2-3,NA,TRBD2,TRBV13
CASSGGGGYTF,TGTGCCAGCAGTGGGGGGGGCGGCTACACCTTC,TRBJ1-2,NA,NA,TRBV25-1
CASSLTGGYEQYF,TGTGCCAGCAGCTTGACAGGTGGTTACGAGCAGTACTTC,TRBJ2-7,once,NA,TRBV5-8
CASSKDSPGHGRRDF,TGTGCCAGCAGCAAAGACTCTCCGGGACACGGTCGTCGGGACTTC,TRBJ2-7,NA,NA,TRBV21-1
CASSWSPDTIYNEQFF,TGCGCCAGCAGCTGGAGCCCGGACACCATCTACAATGAGCAGTTCTTC,TRBJ2-1,NA,NA,TRBV5-1
CASSPRTYSF,TGTGCCAGCAGCCCACGGACTTATTCCTTC,TRBJ1-2,NA,NA,TRBV14
CASSNTGEAFF,TGTGCCAGCAGCAATACAGGAGAAGCTTTCTTT,TRBJ1-1,NA,NA,TRBV11-3
CASSFLSGGGDEQFF,TGTGCCAGCAGCTTTTTGAGTGGTGGCGGGGATGAGCAGTTCTTC,TRBJ2-1,NA,NA,TRBV11-2
CAISEQSRTGVGAFF,TGTGCCATCAGTGAGCAGAGCCGGACAGGGGTAGGAGCTTTCTTT,TRBJ1-1,NA,TRBD1,TRBV10-3
CASSLLPDSPLHF,TGCGCCAGCAGCTTGTTACCAGATTCACCCCTCCACTTT,TRBJ1-6,NA,NA,TRBV5-1
CASSQPGVRGRPNTEAFF,TGTGCCAGCAGCCAACCTGGGGTAAGGGGTCGGCCGAACACTGAAGCTTTCTTT,TRBJ1-1,NA,NA,TRBV4-2